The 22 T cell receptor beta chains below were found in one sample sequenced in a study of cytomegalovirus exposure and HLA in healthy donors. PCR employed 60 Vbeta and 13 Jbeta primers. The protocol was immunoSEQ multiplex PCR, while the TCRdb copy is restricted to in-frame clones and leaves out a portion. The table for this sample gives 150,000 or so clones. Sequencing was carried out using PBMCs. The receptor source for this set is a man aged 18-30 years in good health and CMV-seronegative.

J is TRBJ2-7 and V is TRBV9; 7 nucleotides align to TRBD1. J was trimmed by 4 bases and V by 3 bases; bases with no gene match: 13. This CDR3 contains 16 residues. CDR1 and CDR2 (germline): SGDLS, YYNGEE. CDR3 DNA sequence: TGTGCCAGCAGCGCCGACATTCAGGGCAGGGGGTACGAGCAGTACTTC. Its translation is CASSADIQGRGYEQYF.

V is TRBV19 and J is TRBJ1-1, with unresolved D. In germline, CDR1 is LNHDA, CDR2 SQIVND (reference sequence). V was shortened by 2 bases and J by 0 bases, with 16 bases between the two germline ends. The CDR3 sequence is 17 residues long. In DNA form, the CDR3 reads TGTGCCAGTAGTATACGTGAATCCAGATTAATGAACACTGAAGCTTTCTTT. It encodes CASSIRESRLMNTEAFF.

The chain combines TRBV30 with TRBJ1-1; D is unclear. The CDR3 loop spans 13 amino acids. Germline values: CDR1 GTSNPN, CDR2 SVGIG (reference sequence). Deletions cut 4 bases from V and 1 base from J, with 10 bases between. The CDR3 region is CAWMISGNTEAFF. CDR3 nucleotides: TGTGCCTGGATGATTTCGGGGAACACTGAAGCTTTCTTT.

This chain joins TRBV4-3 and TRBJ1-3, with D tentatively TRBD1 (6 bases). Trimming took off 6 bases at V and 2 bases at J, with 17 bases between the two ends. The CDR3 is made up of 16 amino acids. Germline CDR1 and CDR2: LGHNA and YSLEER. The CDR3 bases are TGCGCCAGCAGTCACAAGGGGGACGGGACTGGAAACACCATATATTTT. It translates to CASSHKGDGTGNTIYF.

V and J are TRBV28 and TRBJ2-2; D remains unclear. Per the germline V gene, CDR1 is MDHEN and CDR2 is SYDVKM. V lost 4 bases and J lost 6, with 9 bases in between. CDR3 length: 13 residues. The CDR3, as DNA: TGTGCCAGCAGTTCGCGTTACCCCGGGGAGCTGTTTTTT. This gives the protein CASSSRYPGELFF.

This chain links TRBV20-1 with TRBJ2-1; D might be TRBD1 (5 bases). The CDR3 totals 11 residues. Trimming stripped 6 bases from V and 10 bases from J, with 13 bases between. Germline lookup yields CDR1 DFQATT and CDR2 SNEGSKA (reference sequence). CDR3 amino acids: CSARVFSEQFF. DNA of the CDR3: TGCAGTGCCAGGGTCTTCTCCGAGCAGTTCTTC.

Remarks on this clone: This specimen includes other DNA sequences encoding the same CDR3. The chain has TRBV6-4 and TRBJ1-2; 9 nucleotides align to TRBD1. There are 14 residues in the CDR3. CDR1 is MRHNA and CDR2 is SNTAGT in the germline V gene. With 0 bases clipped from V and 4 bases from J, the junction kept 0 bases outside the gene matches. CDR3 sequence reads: CASSDSGQGYGYTF. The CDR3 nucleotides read TGTGCCAGCAGTGACTCGGGACAGGGCTATGGCTACACCTTC.

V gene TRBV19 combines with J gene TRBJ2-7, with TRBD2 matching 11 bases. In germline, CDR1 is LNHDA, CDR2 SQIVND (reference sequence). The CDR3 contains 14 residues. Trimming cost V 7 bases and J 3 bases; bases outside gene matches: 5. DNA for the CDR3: TGTGCCAGTACGGCTAGCGGGAGGCTCTACGAGCAGTACTTC. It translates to CASTASGRLYEQYF. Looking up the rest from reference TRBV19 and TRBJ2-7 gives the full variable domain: DGGITQSPKYLFRKEGQNVTLSCEQNLNHDAMYWYRQDPGQGLRLIYYSQIVNDFQKGDIAEGYSVSREKKESFPLTVTSAQKNPTAFYLCASTASGRLYEQYFGPGTRLTVT.

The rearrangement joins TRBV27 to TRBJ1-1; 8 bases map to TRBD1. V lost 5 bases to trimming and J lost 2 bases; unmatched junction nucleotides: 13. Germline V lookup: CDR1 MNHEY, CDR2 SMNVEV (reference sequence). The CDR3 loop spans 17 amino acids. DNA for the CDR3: TGTGCCAGCAGTCCGTCCCGGACAGGGATGATAAACACTGAAGCTTTCTTT. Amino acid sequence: CASSPSRTGMINTEAFF.

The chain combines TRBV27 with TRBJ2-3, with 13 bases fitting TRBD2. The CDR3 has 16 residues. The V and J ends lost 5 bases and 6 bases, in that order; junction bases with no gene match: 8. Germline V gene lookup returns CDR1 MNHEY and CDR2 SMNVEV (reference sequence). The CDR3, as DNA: TGTGCCAGCAGTATCACTAGCGGGAGGGCCGTGGATACGCAGTATTTT. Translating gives CASSITSGRAVDTQYF.

CDR3 sequence reads: CASSLGTSLREQFF. The CDR3, as DNA: TGTGCCAGCAGCCTCGGGACTAGCCTCCGCGAGCAGTTCTTC. The chain uses TRBV7-2 and TRBJ2-1; TRBD2 aligns across 9 bases. This CDR3 has 14 amino acids. Germline CDR1 reads SGHTA; CDR2 reads FQGNSA. Trimming took 5 bases from V and 10 from J; bases not matched to a gene: 9. Full variable domain (outside the CDR3, taken from reference TRBV7-2 and TRBJ2-1): GAGVSQSPSNKVTEKGKDVELRCDPISGHTALYWYRQSLGQGLEFLIYFQGNSAPDKSGLPSDRFSAERTGGSVSTLTIQRTQQEDSAVYLCASSLGTSLREQFFGPGTRLTVL.

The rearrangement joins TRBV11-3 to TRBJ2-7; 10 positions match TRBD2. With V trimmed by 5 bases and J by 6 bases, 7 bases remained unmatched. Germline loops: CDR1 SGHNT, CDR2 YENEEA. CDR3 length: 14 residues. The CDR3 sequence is CASSPGTSVAEQYF. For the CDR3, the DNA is TGTGCCAGCAGCCCCGGGACTAGCGTAGCCGAGCAGTACTTC.

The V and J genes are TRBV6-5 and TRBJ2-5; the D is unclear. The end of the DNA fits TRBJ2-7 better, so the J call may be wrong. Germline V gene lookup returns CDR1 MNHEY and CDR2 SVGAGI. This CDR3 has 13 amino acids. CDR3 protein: CASSYSTNYEQYF. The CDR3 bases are TGTGCCAGCAGTTACTCAACGAACTACGAGCAGTACTTC.

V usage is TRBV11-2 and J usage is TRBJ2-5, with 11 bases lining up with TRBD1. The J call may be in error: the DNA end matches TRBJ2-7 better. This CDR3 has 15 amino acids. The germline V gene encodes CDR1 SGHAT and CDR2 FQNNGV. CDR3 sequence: CASSFLGQGAYEQYF. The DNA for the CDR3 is TGTGCCAGCAGCTTCTTGGGACAGGGGGCCTACGAGCAGTACTTC.

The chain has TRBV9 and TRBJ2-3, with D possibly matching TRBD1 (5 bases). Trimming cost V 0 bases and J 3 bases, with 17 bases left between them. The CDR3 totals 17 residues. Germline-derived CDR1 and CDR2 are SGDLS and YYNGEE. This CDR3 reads CASSVGFSGIRTDTQYF. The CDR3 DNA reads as TGTGCCAGCAGCGTAGGCTTCTCAGGGATCAGGACAGATACGCAGTATTTT. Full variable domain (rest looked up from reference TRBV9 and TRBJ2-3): DSGVTQTPKHLITATGQRVTLRCSPRSGDLSVYWYQQSLDQGLQFLIQYYNGEERAKGNILERFSAQQFPDLHSELNLSSLELGDSALYFCASSVGFSGIRTDTQYFGPGTRLTVL.

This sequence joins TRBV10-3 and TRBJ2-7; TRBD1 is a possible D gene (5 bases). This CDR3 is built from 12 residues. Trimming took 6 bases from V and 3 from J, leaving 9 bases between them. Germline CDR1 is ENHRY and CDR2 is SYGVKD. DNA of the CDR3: TGTGCCATCAGCTCAGGGTACTACGAGCAGTACTTC. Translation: CAISSGYYEQYF.

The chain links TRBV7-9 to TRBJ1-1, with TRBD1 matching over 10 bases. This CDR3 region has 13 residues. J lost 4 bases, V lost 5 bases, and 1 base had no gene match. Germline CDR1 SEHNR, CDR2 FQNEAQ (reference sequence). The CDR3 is CASSGQGGTEAFF. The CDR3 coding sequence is TGTGCCAGCAGCGGACAGGGGGGCACTGAAGCTTTCTTT.

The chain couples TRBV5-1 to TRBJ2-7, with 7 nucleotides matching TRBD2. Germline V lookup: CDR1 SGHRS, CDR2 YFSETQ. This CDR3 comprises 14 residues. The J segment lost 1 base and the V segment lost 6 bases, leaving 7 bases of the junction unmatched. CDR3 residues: CASTPGGTSYEQYF. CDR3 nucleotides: TGCGCCAGCACCCCGGGGGGAACATCCTACGAGCAGTACTTC.

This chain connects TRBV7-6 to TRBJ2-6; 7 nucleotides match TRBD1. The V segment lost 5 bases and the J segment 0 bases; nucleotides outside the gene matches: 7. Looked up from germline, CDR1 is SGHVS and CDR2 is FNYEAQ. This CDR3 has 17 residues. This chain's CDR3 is CASSLGQVLSGANVLTF. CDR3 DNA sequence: TGTGCCAGCAGCCTCGGACAGGTCCTCTCTGGGGCCAACGTCCTGACTTTC.

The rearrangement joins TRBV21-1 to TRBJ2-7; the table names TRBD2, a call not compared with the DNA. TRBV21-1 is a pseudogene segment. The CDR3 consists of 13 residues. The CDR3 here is CAFRLGGTYEQYF. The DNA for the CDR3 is TGTGCCTTCCGGTTGGGAGGAACCTACGAGCAGTACTTC.

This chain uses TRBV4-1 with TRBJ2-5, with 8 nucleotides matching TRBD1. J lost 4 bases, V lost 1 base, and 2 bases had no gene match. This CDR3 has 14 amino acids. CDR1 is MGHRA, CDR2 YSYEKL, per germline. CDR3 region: CASSQGDRGETQYF. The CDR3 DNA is TGCGCCAGCAGCCAAGGAGACAGGGGAGAGACCCAGTACTTC.

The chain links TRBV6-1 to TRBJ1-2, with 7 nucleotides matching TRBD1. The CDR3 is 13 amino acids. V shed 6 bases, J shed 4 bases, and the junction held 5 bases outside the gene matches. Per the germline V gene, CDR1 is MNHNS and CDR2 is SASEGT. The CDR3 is CASSETGRYGYTF. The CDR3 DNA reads TGTGCCAGCAGCGAGACAGGGCGCTATGGCTACACCTTC.